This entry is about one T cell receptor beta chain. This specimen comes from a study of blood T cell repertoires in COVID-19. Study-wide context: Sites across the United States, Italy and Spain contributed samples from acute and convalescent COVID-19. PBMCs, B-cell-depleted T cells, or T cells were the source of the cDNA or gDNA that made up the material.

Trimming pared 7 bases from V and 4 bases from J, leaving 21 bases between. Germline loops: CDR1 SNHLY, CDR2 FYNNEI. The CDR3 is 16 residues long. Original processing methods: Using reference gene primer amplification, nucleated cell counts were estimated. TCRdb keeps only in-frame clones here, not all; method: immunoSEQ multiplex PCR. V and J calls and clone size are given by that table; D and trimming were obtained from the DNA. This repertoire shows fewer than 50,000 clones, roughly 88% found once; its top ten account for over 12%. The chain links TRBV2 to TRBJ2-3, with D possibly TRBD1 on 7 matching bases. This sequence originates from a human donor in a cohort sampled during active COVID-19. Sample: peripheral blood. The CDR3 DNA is TGTGCCAGCACCCGCGGGACAGTGCCCACGTCAGATACGCAGTATTTT. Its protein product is CASTRGTVPTSDTQYF.